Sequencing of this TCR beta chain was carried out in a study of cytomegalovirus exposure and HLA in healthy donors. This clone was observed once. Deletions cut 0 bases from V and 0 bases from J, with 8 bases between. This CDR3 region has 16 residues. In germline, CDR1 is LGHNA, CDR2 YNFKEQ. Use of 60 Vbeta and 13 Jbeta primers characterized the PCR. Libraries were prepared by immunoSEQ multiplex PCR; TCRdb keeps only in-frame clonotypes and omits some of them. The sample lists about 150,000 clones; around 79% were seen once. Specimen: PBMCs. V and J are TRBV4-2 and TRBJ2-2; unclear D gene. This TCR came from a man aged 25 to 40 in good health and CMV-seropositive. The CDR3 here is CASSQEEESNTGELFF. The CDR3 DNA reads TGTGCCAGCAGCCAAGAAGAGGAATCGAACACCGGGGAGCTGTTTTTT.